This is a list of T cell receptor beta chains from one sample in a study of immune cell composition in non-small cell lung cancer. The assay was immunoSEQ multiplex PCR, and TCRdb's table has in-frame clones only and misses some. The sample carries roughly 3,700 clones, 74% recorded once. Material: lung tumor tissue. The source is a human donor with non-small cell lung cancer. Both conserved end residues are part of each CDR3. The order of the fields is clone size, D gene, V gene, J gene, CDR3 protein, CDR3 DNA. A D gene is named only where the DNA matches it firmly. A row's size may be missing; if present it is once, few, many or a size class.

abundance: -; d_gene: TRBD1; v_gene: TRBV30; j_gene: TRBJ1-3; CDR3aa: CACPSGQSKNTIYF; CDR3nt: TGTGCCTGCCCCTCGGGACAGTCGAAAAACACCATATATTTT
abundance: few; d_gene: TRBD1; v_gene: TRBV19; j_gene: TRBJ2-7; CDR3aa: CASSMGQSYEQYF; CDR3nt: TGTGCCAGTAGTATGGGACAGTCCTACGAGCAGTACTTC
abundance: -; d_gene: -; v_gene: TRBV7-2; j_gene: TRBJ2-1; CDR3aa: CASTGGNYYNEQFF; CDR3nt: TGTGCCAGCACCGGGGGTAACTATTACAATGAGCAGTTCTTC
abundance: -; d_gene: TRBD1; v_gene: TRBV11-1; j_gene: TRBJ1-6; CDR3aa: CASSSQTGGFNSPLHF; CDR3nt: TGTGCCAGCAGCTCACAGACAGGGGGCTTCAATTCACCCCTCCACTTT
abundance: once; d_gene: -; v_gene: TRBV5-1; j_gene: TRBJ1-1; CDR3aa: CASSPRPGSTEAFF; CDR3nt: TGCGCCAGCAGCCCTAGGCCGGGGAGCACTGAAGCTTTCTTT
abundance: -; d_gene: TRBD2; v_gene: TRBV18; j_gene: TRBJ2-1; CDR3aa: CASSPSGLAANEQFF; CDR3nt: TGTGCCAGCTCACCATCAGGACTAGCGGCCAATGAGCAGTTCTTC
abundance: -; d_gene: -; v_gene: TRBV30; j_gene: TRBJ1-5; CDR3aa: CAWSRGGGQPQHF; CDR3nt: TGTGCCTGGAGTAGGGGGGGCGGGCAGCCCCAGCATTTT
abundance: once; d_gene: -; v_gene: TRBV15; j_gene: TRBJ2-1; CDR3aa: CATSRDLQGNYNEQFF; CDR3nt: TGTGCCACCAGCAGAGATCTACAGGGAAATTACAATGAGCAGTTCTTC
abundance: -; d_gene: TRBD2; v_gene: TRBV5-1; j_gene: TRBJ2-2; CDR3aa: CASSLVLAVTELFF; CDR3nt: TGCGCCAGCAGCTTGGTGCTAGCGGTAACGGAGCTGTTTTTT
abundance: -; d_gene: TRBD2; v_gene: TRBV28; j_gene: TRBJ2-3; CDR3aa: CASNPSDSGWLGTQYF; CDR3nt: TGTGCCAGCAACCCAAGTGATAGCGGGTGGTTGGGTACGCAGTATTTT
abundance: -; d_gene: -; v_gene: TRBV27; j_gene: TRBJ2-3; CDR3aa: CASRLAVRTDTQYF; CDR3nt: TGTGCCAGCAGACTAGCTGTTCGTACAGATACGCAGTATTTT
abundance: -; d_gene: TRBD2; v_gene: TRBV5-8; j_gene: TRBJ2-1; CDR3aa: CASKGLAGGVDEQFF; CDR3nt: TGTGCCAGCAAGGGACTAGCGGGAGGGGTCGATGAGCAGTTCTTC
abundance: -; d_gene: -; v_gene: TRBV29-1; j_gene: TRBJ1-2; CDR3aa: CSAPRGDYGYTF; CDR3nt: TGCAGCGCCCCCCGGGGGGACTATGGCTACACCTTC
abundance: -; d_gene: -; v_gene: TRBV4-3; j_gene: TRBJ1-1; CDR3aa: CASSQDLRVWFSEAFF; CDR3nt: TGCGCCAGCAGCCAAGATTTGAGGGTTTGGTTCTCTGAAGCTTTCTTT
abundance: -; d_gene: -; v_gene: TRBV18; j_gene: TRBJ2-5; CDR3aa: CASSLLRAGAGPETQYF; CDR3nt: TGTGCCAGCTCACTACTTCGGGCAGGGGCAGGCCCAGAGACCCAGTACTTC
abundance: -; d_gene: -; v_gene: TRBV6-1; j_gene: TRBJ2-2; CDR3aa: CASSPQGGITGELFF; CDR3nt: TGTGCCAGCAGCCCTCAGGGGGGAATCACCGGGGAGCTGTTTTTT
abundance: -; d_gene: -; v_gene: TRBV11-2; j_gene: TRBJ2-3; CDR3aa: CASSLTPRGLADSTDTQYF; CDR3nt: TGTGCCAGCAGCTTGACCCCTCGGGGGTTAGCGGATTCCACAGATACGCAGTATTTT
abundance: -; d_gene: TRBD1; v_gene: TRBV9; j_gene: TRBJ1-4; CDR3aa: CASSVVGRGLQKLFF; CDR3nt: TGTGCCAGCAGCGTAGTAGGTAGGGGGCTTCAAAAACTGTTTTTT
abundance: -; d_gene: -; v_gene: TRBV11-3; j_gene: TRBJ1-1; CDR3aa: CASSQTGFREAFF; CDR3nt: TGTGCCAGCAGCCAAACAGGGTTTCGTGAAGCTTTCTTT
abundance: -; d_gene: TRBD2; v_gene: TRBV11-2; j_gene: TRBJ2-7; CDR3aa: CASSIRGVHEQYF; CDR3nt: TGTGCCAGCAGCATCCGGGGGGTCCACGAGCAGTACTTC
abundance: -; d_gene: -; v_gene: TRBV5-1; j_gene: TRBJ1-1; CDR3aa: CASSLGGAYTEAFF; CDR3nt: TGCGCCAGCAGCTTGGGGGGAGCATACACTGAAGCTTTCTTT
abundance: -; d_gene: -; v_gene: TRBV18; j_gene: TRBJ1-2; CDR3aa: CASSPPLPTGGKGYTF; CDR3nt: TGTGCCAGCTCACCACCACTACCGACGGGAGGGAAAGGCTACACCTTC
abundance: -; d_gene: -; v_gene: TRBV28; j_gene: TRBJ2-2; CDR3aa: CASSLNGGQSGELFF; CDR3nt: TGTGCCAGCAGTTTAAACGGGGGGCAATCCGGGGAGCTGTTTTTT
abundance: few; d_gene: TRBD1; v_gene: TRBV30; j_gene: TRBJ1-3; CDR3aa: CAWRGTGNVGNTIYF; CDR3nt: TGTGCCTGGAGGGGGACAGGGAACGTTGGAAACACCATATATTTT
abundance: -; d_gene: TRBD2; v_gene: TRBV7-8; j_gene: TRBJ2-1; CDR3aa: CASSSPGGSGPYNEQFF; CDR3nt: TGTGCCAGCAGCTCCCCGGGGGGTAGCGGACCCTACAATGAGCAGTTCTTC
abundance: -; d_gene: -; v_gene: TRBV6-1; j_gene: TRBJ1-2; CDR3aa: CASSEVTKNYGYTF; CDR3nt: TGTGCCAGCAGTGAAGTGACAAAGAACTATGGCTACACCTTC
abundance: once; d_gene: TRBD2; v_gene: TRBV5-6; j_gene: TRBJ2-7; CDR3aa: CASSEGRENYEQYF; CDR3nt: TGTGCCAGCAGCGAGGGGAGGGAGAACTACGAGCAGTACTTC
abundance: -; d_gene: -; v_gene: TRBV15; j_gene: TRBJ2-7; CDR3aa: CATSRTIRGEQYF; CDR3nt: TGTGCCACCAGCAGAACCATTAGAGGCGAGCAGTACTTC
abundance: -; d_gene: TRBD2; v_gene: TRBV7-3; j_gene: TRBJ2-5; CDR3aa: CASSPNSGSRETQYF; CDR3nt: TGTGCCAGCAGCCCCAATAGCGGGAGTAGAGAGACCCAGTACTTC
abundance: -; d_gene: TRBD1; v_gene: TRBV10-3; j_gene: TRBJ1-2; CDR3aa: CAISASSGTGNYGYTF; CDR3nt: TGTGCCATCAGTGCATCTTCCGGGACAGGGAACTATGGCTACACCTTC
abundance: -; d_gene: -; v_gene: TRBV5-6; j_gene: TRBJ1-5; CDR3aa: CASTTGGFGNQPQHF; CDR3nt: TGTGCCAGCACAACGGGGGGTTTTGGCAATCAGCCCCAGCATTTT
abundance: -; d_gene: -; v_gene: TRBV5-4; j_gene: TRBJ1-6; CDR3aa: CASSLGSTDNSPLHF; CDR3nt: TGTGCCAGCAGCTTGGGCAGCACAGATAATTCACCCCTCCACTTT
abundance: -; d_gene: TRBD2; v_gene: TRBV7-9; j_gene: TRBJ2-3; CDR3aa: CASSSREGLNTDTQYF; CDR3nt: TGTGCCAGCAGCTCTCGGGAGGGACTCAACACAGATACGCAGTATTTT
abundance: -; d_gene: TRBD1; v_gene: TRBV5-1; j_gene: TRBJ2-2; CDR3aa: CASSPDRYNTGELFF; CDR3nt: TGCGCCAGCTCGCCGGACAGGTATAACACCGGGGAGCTGTTTTTT
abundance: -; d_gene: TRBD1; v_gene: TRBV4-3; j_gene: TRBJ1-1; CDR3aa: CASSQTGGGNTEAFF; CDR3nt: TGCGCCAGCAGCCAAACAGGGGGGGGGAACACTGAAGCTTTCTTT
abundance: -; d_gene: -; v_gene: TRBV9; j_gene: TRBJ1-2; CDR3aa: CASSGEGYGYTF; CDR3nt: TGTGCCAGCAGCGGGGAGGGGTATGGCTACACCTTC
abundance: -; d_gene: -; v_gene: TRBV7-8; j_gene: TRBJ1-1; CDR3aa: CASSLGIGGTEAFF; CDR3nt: TGTGCCAGCAGCTTAGGGATAGGGGGCACTGAAGCTTTCTTT
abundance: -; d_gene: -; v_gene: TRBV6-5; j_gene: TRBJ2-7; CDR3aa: CASRVLSGANEQYF; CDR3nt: TGTGCCAGCAGGGTTTTGAGCGGCGCTAACGAGCAGTACTTC
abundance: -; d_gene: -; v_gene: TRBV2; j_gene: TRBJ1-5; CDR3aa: CVTARDYNQPQHF; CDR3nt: TGTGTCACGGCGAGGGACTATAATCAGCCCCAGCATTTT
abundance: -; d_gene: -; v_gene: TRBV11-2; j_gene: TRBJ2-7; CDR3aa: CASSLVGASYEQYF; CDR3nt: TGTGCCAGCAGCTTGGTGGGGGCTAGCTACGAGCAGTACTTC
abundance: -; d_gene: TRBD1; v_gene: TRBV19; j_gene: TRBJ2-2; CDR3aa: CASRRQGSTGELFF; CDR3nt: TGTGCCAGTAGAAGACAGGGCAGCACCGGGGAGCTGTTTTTT
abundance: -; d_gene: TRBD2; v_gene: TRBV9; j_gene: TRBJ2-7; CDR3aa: CASSVAPAGAINEQYF; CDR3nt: TGTGCCAGCAGCGTAGCACCAGCGGGAGCGATAAACGAGCAGTACTTC
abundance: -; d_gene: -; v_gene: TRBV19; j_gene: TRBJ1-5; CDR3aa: CASIGHNNQPQHF; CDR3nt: TGTGCCAGTATAGGACACAATAATCAGCCCCAGCATTTT
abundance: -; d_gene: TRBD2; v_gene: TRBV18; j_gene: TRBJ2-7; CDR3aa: CASSPGTSGSHEQYF; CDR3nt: TGTGCCAGCTCACCCGGGACTAGCGGGAGCCACGAGCAGTACTTC
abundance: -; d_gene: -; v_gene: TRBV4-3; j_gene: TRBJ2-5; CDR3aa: CASSGTPTGDQETQYF; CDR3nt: TGCGCCAGCAGCGGTACCCCAACAGGAGATCAAGAGACCCAGTACTTC
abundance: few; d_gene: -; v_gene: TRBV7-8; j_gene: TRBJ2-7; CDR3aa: CASSPGGYEQYF; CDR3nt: TGTGCCAGCAGCCCCGGAGGATACGAGCAGTACTTC
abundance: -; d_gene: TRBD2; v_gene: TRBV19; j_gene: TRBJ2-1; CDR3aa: CASSMIFSGTQVSPYNEQFF; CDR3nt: TGTGCCAGTAGTATGATCTTCAGCGGGACCCAGGTTTCCCCCTACAATGAGCAGTTCTTC
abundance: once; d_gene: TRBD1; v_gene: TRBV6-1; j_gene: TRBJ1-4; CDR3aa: CASSEEQGSAEKLFF; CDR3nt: TGTGCCAGCAGTGAAGAACAGGGGTCGGCTGAAAAACTGTTTTTT
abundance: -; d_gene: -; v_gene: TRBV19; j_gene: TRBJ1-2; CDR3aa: CASSIEPGVGYTF; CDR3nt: TGTGCCAGTAGTATAGAACCCGGGGTCGGCTACACCTTC
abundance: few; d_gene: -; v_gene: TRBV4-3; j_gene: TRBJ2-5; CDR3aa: CASSPAGQETQYF; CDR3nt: TGCGCCAGCAGCCCAGCGGGCCAAGAGACCCAGTACTTC
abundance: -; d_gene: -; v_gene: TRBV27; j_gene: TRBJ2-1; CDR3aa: CASSYSPREQFF; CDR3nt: TGTGCCAGCAGTTACAGCCCTCGGGAGCAGTTCTTC
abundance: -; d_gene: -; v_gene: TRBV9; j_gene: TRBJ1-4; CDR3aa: CASSVGVGGSNEKLFF; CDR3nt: TGTGCCAGCAGCGTAGGAGTCGGCGGCTCTAATGAAAAACTGTTTTTT
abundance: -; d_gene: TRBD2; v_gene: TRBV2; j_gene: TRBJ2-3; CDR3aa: CASRAKTSGIDTQYF; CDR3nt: TGTGCCAGCAGAGCGAAGACTAGCGGGATCGATACGCAGTATTTT